The T cell receptor (beta chain) under discussion was sequenced for a study of tumor-infiltrating lymphocytes in primary liver carcinoma. Study conclusions and caveats: Pairs comparing tumor with adjacent tissue or blood overlapped less than pairs drawn from tumor regions. The use of bulk unsorted samples meant that CD4+ and CD8+ repertoires were not compared.

CDR1 is SGHAT and CDR2 is FQNNGV in the germline V gene. This CDR3 has 17 amino acids. Trimming cost V 3 bases and J 5 bases; bases outside gene matches: 10. Unsorted whole blood yielded blood RNA, and germline DNA was extracted as well. Chronic HBV infection was present, with no prior treatment. From 450 to 550 ng total RNA, TCR beta cDNA was generated with a primer in the constant region. Sequencing libraries for TCR beta derived from three nested multiplex PCR rounds that used slightly modified ARM-PCR. It was with TRBV1-TRBV30 forward primers and a C-beta reverse primer that the first two PCR rounds were run, at approximately 9 cycles each. TCRdb independently ran MiXCR on the multiplex PCR reads; one entry per CDR3 protein. Of 310,000 or so distinct CDR3 sequences in the sample, roughly 61% are singletons; the top ten hold under 8.5%. As regards this clonotype: The target antigen is unknown.

The specimen was peripheral blood. The chain is built from TRBV11-2 and TRBJ2-2; 9 bases agree with TRBD2. The TCR originated in a man between 35 and 55 years old with primary liver carcinoma and hepatitis B virus infection. CDR3 coding DNA: TGTGCCAGCAGCTTCACCTGGACTAGCGTGACAACCGGGGAGCTGTTTTTT. This encodes CASSFTWTSVTTGELFF.